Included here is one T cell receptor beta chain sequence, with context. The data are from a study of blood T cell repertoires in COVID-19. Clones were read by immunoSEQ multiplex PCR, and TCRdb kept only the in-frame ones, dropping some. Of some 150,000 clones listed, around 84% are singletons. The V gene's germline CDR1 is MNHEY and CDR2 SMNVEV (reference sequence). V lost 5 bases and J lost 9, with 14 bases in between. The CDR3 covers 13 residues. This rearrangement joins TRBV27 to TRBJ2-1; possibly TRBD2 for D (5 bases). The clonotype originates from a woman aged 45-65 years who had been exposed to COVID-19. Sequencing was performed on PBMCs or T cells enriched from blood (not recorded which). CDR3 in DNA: TGTGCCAGCAGTCCTACCCCGGGGATTGAGCAGTTCTTC. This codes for CASSPTPGIEQFF.